These T cell receptor beta chains were read from a single sample in a study of cytomegalovirus exposure and HLA in healthy donors. Measured with immunoSEQ multiplex PCR; TCRdb has only the in-frame clones, and not every one. The sample yields 250,000 or so clones, around 87% seen once. The material sequenced was PBMCs. These receptors all come from a woman under 30 in good health and CMV-seronegative. Both conserved end residues are trimmed from each CDR3. The order of the fields is J gene, clone size, V gene, CDR3 protein. Rows give clone size only sometimes, using once, few, many, or a class for an expanded clone.

j_gene: TRBJ1-1; abundance: .; v_gene: TRBV19; CDR3aa: ASSFETWGAEAF
j_gene: TRBJ1-2; abundance: .; v_gene: TRBV5-1; CDR3aa: ASSLAVVVSDGYT
j_gene: TRBJ2-1; abundance: .; v_gene: TRBV5-1; CDR3aa: ASSLGQDTYNEQF
j_gene: TRBJ1-5; abundance: .; v_gene: TRBV5-8; CDR3aa: ASSLTTGLGQPQH
j_gene: TRBJ1-6; abundance: .; v_gene: TRBV5-4; CDR3aa: ASSPPGSYNSPLH
j_gene: TRBJ1-5; abundance: once; v_gene: TRBV19; CDR3aa: ASTTTRVSGNQPQH
j_gene: TRBJ2-1; abundance: .; v_gene: TRBV15; CDR3aa: ATSRDAGTSFYNEQF
j_gene: TRBJ1-5; abundance: few; v_gene: TRBV6-1; CDR3aa: ASSARPQH
j_gene: TRBJ1-4; abundance: .; v_gene: TRBV6-5; CDR3aa: ATGYRSEKLF
j_gene: TRBJ2-2; abundance: .; v_gene: TRBV27; CDR3aa: ASSERTGSTGELF
j_gene: TRBJ2-5; abundance: .; v_gene: TRBV5-6; CDR3aa: ASSLEQGSDFQETQY
j_gene: TRBJ1-2; abundance: .; v_gene: TRBV5-1; CDR3aa: ASSSAGGQGLWYGYT
j_gene: TRBJ1-5; abundance: once; v_gene: TRBV19; CDR3aa: ASRRKTGNQPQH
j_gene: TRBJ2-5; abundance: .; v_gene: TRBV9; CDR3aa: ASSTGLAGGGETQY
j_gene: TRBJ2-3; abundance: .; v_gene: TRBV2; CDR3aa: ASSQEAAPDTQY
j_gene: TRBJ1-1; abundance: .; v_gene: TRBV10-2; CDR3aa: ASSLYQGLNTEAF
j_gene: TRBJ1-6; abundance: .; v_gene: TRBV6-5; CDR3aa: ASSYSTGSPLH
j_gene: TRBJ2-1; abundance: once; v_gene: TRBV7-6; CDR3aa: ASSKHPGTSGGGNNEQF
j_gene: TRBJ2-5; abundance: .; v_gene: TRBV28; CDR3aa: ASTRTQRRTQY
j_gene: TRBJ1-2; abundance: .; v_gene: TRBV5-1; CDR3aa: ASSLDRGINYGYT
j_gene: TRBJ1-2; abundance: .; v_gene: TRBV7-9; CDR3aa: ASSFDRTWGVGYT
j_gene: TRBJ2-7; abundance: .; v_gene: TRBV9; CDR3aa: ASSDATSYEQY
j_gene: TRBJ1-1; abundance: .; v_gene: TRBV11-3; CDR3aa: ASSNQGGTEAF
j_gene: TRBJ1-1; abundance: .; v_gene: TRBV4-2; CDR3aa: ASSQEGGWGFTEAF
j_gene: TRBJ2-3; abundance: .; v_gene: TRBV7-9; CDR3aa: ASSPTKTSGGPLTDTQY
j_gene: TRBJ2-2; abundance: .; v_gene: TRBV18; CDR3aa: ASSPPGQAVTGELF
j_gene: TRBJ1-1; abundance: few; v_gene: TRBV27; CDR3aa: ASSSADRVFTEAF
j_gene: TRBJ1-1; abundance: .; v_gene: TRBV19; CDR3aa: ASNPRPAGGGFEAF
j_gene: TRBJ2-3; abundance: .; v_gene: TRBV5-1; CDR3aa: ASSSRGRSTDTQY
j_gene: TRBJ2-1; abundance: .; v_gene: TRBV6-1; CDR3aa: ASSDHRGAENEQF
j_gene: TRBJ2-7; abundance: .; v_gene: TRBV7-9; CDR3aa: ASSYPGELLSYEQY
j_gene: TRBJ2-2; abundance: once; v_gene: TRBV4-1; CDR3aa: ATQGPDTGELF
j_gene: TRBJ1-1; abundance: .; v_gene: TRBV7-6; CDR3aa: ASSDFRQNTEAF
j_gene: TRBJ2-5; abundance: .; v_gene: TRBV10-2; CDR3aa: ASRGGTVQETQY
j_gene: TRBJ1-1; abundance: .; v_gene: TRBV10-2; CDR3aa: ASSESTAVTEAF
j_gene: TRBJ1-2; abundance: .; v_gene: TRBV15; CDR3aa: ATSIDRGRAEGYT
j_gene: TRBJ2-2; abundance: .; v_gene: TRBV27; CDR3aa: ASSFSSLAGGQGELF
j_gene: TRBJ1-5; abundance: .; v_gene: TRBV19; CDR3aa: ASSFSNQPQH
j_gene: TRBJ2-3; abundance: .; v_gene: TRBV10-3; CDR3aa: AIKAGQRDTQY
j_gene: TRBJ1-1; abundance: few; v_gene: TRBV5-1; CDR3aa: ASSLEGNKAF
j_gene: TRBJ1-5; abundance: .; v_gene: TRBV7-9; CDR3aa: ASSREGGQPQH
j_gene: TRBJ2-2; abundance: .; v_gene: TRBV6-4; CDR3aa: ASSEGGGRTGELF
j_gene: TRBJ2-1; abundance: .; v_gene: TRBV6-5; CDR3aa: ASGQGLREQF
j_gene: TRBJ2-5; abundance: .; v_gene: TRBV7-7; CDR3aa: ASSQTTGQGETQY